Listed below are T cell receptor beta chains from one sample, sequenced in a study of chemoradiotherapy in HPV16-positive cancers. Measured with immunoSEQ multiplex PCR; TCRdb has only the in-frame clones, and not every one. The table lists about 13,000 clones, around 85% of them singletons. The material sequenced was blood, taken from a patient who underwent chemoradiotherapy. Receptor source: a human donor with HPV-associated anogenital cancer. Both conserved end residues are part of each CDR3. D genes are given only for firm matches. Expanded clones get a size class; other rows say once, few or many, or leave the size out.

abundance: -
d_gene: -
j_gene: TRBJ2-1
v_gene: TRBV7-9
CDR3aa: CASSLGGSPSYNEQFF
CDR3nt: TGTGCCAGCAGCTTAGGGGGTTCCCCCTCCTACAATGAGCAGTTCTTC

abundance: -
d_gene: TRBD1
j_gene: TRBJ2-7
v_gene: TRBV5-1
CDR3aa: CASNHGQGRIGEQYF
CDR3nt: TGCGCCAGCAACCACGGACAGGGGAGGATTGGGGAGCAGTACTTC

abundance: -
d_gene: -
j_gene: TRBJ2-5
v_gene: TRBV7-9
CDR3aa: CASSLKEETQYF
CDR3nt: TGTGCCAGCAGCTTAAAGGAGGAGACCCAGTACTTC

abundance: -
d_gene: -
j_gene: TRBJ2-1
v_gene: TRBV7-8
CDR3aa: CASSLERDSEQFF
CDR3nt: TGTGCCAGCAGCTTAGAAAGGGACTCAGAGCAGTTCTTC

abundance: -
d_gene: -
j_gene: TRBJ1-2
v_gene: TRBV27
CDR3aa: CATGTSFYGYTF
CDR3nt: TGTGCCACCGGGACTTCCTTCTATGGCTACACCTTC

abundance: -
d_gene: TRBD2
j_gene: TRBJ2-7
v_gene: TRBV13
CDR3aa: CASSLSSFGTTYEQYF
CDR3nt: TGTGCCAGCAGCTTATCCTCATTTGGGACTACCTACGAGCAGTACTTC

abundance: few
d_gene: TRBD1
j_gene: TRBJ1-1
v_gene: TRBV2
CDR3aa: CATQGVGDTEAFF
CDR3nt: TGTGCCACCCAGGGGGTTGGGGACACTGAAGCTTTCTTT

abundance: -
d_gene: TRBD2
j_gene: TRBJ2-1
v_gene: TRBV5-4
CDR3aa: CASSELAGHNEQFF
CDR3nt: TGTGCCAGCAGCGAACTAGCGGGGCACAATGAGCAGTTCTTC

abundance: -
d_gene: -
j_gene: TRBJ1-2
v_gene: TRBV30
CDR3aa: CAWSNSGLGTYGYTF
CDR3nt: TGTGCCTGGAGCAATAGCGGACTGGGGACCTATGGCTACACCTTC

abundance: -
d_gene: TRBD1
j_gene: TRBJ1-3
v_gene: TRBV7-2
CDR3aa: CASRGGTGANTIYF
CDR3nt: TGTGCCAGCAGGGGGGGGACAGGGGCAAACACCATATATTTT

abundance: -
d_gene: -
j_gene: TRBJ2-1
v_gene: TRBV6-1
CDR3aa: CASSGALMTGGSYNEQFF
CDR3nt: TGTGCCAGCAGTGGGGCCCTTATGACAGGTGGCTCCTACAATGAGCAGTTCTTC

abundance: -
d_gene: TRBD1
j_gene: TRBJ2-3
v_gene: TRBV5-4
CDR3aa: CASSSRQGKGDTQYF
CDR3nt: TGTGCCAGCAGCTCCCGACAGGGGAAGGGGGATACGCAGTATTTT

abundance: -
d_gene: TRBD1
j_gene: TRBJ1-4
v_gene: TRBV5-6
CDR3aa: CASSFFRDRSNEKLFF
CDR3nt: TGTGCCAGCAGCTTTTTTAGGGACAGATCCAATGAAAAACTATTTTTT

abundance: few
d_gene: -
j_gene: TRBJ1-5
v_gene: TRBV7-9
CDR3aa: CASSTGYDQPQHF
CDR3nt: TGTGCCAGCAGTACAGGGTATGATCAGCCCCAGCATTTT

abundance: once
d_gene: -
j_gene: TRBJ1-1
v_gene: TRBV11-2
CDR3aa: CASSLEVKSVAFF
CDR3nt: TGTGCCAGCAGCTTAGAGGTGAAGAGTGTAGCTTTCTTT

abundance: -
d_gene: TRBD2
j_gene: TRBJ2-7
v_gene: TRBV7-2
CDR3aa: CASSLLADSWSYEQYF
CDR3nt: TGTGCCAGCAGCTTACTAGCGGACTCTTGGTCCTACGAGCAGTACTTC

abundance: -
d_gene: TRBD2
j_gene: TRBJ2-3
v_gene: TRBV7-9
CDR3aa: CASSNMGLAWDTQYF
CDR3nt: TGTGCCAGCAGCAATATGGGACTAGCTTGGGATACGCAGTATTTT

abundance: few
d_gene: -
j_gene: TRBJ2-2
v_gene: TRBV11-2
CDR3aa: CASSLTASPGELFF
CDR3nt: TGTGCCAGCAGCTTAACTGCTAGCCCCGGGGAGCTGTTTTTT

abundance: -
d_gene: TRBD1
j_gene: TRBJ2-1
v_gene: TRBV5-1
CDR3aa: CASSLAGTGGFDEQFF
CDR3nt: TGCGCCAGCAGCTTGGCCGGGACAGGGGGATTTGATGAGCAGTTCTTC

abundance: -
d_gene: -
j_gene: TRBJ2-3
v_gene: TRBV6-4
CDR3aa: CASTPTSRLDTQYF
CDR3nt: TGTGCCAGCACCCCGACTAGTAGGCTAGATACGCAGTATTTT

abundance: -
d_gene: TRBD1
j_gene: TRBJ1-2
v_gene: TRBV27
CDR3aa: CASNLGTGGLFEYGYTF
CDR3nt: TGTGCCAGCAACTTGGGGACAGGGGGCTTATTCGAATATGGCTACACCTTC

abundance: -
d_gene: -
j_gene: TRBJ1-6
v_gene: TRBV19
CDR3aa: CASRRVLGDSPLHF
CDR3nt: TGTGCCAGTAGACGAGTTTTAGGCGATTCACCCCTCCACTTT